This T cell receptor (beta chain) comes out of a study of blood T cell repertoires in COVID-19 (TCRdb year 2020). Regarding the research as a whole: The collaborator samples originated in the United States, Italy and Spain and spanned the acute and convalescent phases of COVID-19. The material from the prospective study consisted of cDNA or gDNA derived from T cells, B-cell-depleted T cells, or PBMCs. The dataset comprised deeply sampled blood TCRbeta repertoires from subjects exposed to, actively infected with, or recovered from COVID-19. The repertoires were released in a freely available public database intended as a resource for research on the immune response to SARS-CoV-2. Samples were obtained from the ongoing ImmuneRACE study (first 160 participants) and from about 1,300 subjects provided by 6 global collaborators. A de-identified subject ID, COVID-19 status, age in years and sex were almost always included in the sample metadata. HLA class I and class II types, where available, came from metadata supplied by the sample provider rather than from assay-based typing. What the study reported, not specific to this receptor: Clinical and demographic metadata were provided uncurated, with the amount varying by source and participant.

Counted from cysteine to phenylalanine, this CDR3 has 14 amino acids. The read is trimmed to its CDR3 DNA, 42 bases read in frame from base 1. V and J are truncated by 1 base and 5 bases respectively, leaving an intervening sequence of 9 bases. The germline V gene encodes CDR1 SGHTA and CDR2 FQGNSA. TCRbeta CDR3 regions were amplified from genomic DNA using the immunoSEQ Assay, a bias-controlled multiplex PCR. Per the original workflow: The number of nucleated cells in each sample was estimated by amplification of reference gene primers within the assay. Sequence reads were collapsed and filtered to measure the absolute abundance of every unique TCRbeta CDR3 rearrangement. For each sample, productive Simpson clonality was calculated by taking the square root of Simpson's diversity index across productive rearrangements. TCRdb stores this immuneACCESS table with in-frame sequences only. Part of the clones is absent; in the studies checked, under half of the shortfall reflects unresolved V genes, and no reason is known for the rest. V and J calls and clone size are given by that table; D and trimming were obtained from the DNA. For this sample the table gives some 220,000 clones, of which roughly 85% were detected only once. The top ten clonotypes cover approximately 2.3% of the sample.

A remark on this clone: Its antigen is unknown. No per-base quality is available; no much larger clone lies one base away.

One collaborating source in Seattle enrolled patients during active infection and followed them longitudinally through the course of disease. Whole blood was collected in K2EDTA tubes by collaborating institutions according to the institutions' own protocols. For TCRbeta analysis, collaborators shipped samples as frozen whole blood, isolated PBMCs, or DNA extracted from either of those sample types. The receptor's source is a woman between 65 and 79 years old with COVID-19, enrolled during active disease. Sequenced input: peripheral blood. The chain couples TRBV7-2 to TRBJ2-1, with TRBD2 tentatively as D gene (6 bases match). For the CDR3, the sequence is CASSLVAGNNEQFF. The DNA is TGTGCCAGCAGCTTAGTCGCGGGGAACAATGAGCAGTTCTTC.